This T cell receptor beta chain derives from a study of response to subunit inactivated influenza vaccine. The V gene lost 5 bases and the J gene lost 1 base, with 11 bases spanning the gap. This CDR3 has 14 amino acids. The V gene's germline CDR1 is MGHRA and CDR2 YSYEKL. Study-level results: The authors proposed limited new T cell recruitment per seasonal influenza vaccination.

TCRdb reanalysed the RT-PCR reads using MiXCR and keeps one entry per CDR3 protein. This table holds approximately 530,000 distinct CDR3 sequences, 10% to 15% found once. This clonotype was detected only a few times. Its target is unknown. The sequence was obtained from a man in his fifties who received an inactivated influenza vaccine. Sequencing used PBMCs from blood, obtained roughly 47 days after vaccination. V is TRBV4-1 and J is TRBJ1-1; D call uncertain. CDR3 residues: CASSFRTANTEAFF. The CDR3 DNA is TGCGCCAGCAGCTTCCGGACGGCGAACACTGAAGCTTTCTTT.